This T cell receptor beta chain is drawn from a study of Graves' ophthalmopathy and Graves' hyperthyroidism. Whole-study context: Pretreatment peripheral blood was obtained at initial diagnosis.

Amplifying from RNA transcripts, the study obtained TCR beta CDR3 regions. HTBI primers were used in a first-round RT-PCR, which preceded a second-round multiplex PCR. Each CDR3 protein is one row after TCRdb ran MiXCR on the multiplex PCR reads. The data contain 500,000 to 800,000 distinct CDR3 sequences, about 38% of them singletons. On this clonotype itself: What it binds is not known. The missing conserved phenylalanine or tryptophan at the end of this CDR3 makes a read error likely.

Serum thyroxine and TRAb, along with clinical symptoms, thyroid ultrasound and orbital computed tomography, were what diagnosis relied on. After removal of 4 bases from V and 7 bases from J, the junction contained 8 bases not matched to a gene. CDR1 SNHLY and CDR2 FYNNEI come from the germline V gene. The CDR3 runs 14 residues. Study results and limitations: As the model predicted ophthalmopathy progression, it achieved a sensitivity of 70.59% and a specificity of 72.22%.

This TCR was recovered from an adult man with Graves' ophthalmopathy. The sequencing sample was made of peripheral blood. V and J are TRBV2 and TRBJ2-7; 9 nucleotides line up with TRBD1. DNA of the CDR3: TGTGCCAGCAGTGTCCCACAGGGGGCTGGGGAGCAGTACCTC. Amino acid sequence: CASSVPQGAGEQYL.